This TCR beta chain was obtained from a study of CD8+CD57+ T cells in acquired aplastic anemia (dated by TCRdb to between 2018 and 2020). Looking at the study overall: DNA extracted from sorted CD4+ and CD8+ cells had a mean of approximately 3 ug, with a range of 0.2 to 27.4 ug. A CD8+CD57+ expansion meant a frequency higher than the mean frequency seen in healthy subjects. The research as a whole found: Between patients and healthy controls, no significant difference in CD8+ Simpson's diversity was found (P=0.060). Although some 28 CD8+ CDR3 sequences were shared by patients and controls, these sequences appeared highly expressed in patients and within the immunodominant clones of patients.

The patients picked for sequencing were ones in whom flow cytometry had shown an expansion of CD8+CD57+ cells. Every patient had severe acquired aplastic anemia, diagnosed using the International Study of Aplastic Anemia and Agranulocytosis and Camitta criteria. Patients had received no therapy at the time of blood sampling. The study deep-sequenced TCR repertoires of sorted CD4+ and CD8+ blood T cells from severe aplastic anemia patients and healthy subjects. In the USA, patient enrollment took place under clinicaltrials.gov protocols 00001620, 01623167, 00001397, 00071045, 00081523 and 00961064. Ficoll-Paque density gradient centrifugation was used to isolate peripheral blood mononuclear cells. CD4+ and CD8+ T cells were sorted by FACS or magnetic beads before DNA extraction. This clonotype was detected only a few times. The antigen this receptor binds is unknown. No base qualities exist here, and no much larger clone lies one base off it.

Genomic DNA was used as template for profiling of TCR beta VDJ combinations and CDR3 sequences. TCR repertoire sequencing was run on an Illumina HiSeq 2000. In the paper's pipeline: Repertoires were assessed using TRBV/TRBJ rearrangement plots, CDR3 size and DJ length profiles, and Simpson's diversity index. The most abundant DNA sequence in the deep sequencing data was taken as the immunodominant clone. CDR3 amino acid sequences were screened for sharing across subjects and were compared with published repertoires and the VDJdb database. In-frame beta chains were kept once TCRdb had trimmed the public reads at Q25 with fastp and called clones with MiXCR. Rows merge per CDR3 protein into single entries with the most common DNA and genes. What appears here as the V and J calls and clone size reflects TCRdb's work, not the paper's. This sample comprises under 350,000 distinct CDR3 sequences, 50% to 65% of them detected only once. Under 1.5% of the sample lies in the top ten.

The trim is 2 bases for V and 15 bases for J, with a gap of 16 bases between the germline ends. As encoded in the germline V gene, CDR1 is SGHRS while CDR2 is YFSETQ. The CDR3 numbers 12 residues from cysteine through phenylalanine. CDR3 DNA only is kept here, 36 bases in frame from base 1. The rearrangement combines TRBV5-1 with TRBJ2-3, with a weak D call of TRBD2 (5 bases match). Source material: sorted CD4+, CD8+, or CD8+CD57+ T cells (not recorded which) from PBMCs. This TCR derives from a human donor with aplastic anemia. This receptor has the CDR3 CASSFGGIYGYF. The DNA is TGCGCCAGCAGCTTTGGAGGAATATACGGATATTTT.